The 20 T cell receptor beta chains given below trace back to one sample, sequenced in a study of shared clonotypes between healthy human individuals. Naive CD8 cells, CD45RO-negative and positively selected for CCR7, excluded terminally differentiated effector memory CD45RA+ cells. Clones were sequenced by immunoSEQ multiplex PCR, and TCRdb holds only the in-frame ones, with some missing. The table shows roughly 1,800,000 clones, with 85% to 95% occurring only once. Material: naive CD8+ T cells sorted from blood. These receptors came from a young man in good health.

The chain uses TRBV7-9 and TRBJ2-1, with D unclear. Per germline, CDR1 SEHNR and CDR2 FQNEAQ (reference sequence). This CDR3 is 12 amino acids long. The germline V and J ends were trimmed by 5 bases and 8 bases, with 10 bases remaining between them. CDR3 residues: CASSPGLHEQFF. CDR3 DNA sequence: TGTGCCAGCAGCCCCGGGCTTCATGAGCAGTTCTTC.

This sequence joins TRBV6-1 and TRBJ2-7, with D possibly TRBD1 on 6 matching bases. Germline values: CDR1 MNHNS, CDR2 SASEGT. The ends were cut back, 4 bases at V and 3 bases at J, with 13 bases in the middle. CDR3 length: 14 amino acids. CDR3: CASSGGRVLYEQYF. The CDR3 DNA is TGTGCCAGCAGTGGGGGGCGAGTACTCTACGAGCAGTACTTC.

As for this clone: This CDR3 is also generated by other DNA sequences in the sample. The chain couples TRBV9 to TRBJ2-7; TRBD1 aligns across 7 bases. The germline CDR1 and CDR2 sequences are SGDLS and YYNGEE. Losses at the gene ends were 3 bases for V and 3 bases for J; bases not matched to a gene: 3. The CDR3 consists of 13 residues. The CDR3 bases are TGTGCCAGCAGCGGAACAGGGGACTACGAGCAGTACTTC. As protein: CASSGTGDYEQYF.

CDR3 DNA: TGCGCCAGCAGCCGCCTCGAATCCGGGGAGCTGTTTTTT. Translating gives CASSRLESGELFF. V gene TRBV4-3 combines with J gene TRBJ2-2; D remains unclear. The ends were cut back, 4 bases at V and 6 bases at J, with 9 bases in the middle. CDR3 length equals 13 residues. Germline V gives CDR1 LGHNA, CDR2 YSLEER.

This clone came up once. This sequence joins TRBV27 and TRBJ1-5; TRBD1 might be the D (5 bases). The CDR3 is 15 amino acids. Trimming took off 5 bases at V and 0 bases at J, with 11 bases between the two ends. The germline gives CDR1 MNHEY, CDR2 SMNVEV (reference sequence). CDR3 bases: TGTGCCAGCAGTGCTGTGGGACCTAGCAATCAGCCCCAGCATTTT. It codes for CASSAVGPSNQPQHF.

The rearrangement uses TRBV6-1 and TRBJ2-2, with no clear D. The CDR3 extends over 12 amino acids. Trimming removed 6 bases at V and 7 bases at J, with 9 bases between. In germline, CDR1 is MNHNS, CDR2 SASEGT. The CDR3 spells CASRFGVGELFF. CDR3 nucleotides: TGTGCCAGCAGATTTGGGGTCGGGGAGCTGTTTTTT.

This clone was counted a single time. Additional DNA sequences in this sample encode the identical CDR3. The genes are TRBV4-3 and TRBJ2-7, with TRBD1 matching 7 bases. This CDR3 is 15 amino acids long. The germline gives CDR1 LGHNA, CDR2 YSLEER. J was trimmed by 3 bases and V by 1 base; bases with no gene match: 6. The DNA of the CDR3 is TGCGCCAGCAGCCAAGGGACAGGCTCCAACTACGAGCAGTACTTC. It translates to CASSQGTGSNYEQYF.

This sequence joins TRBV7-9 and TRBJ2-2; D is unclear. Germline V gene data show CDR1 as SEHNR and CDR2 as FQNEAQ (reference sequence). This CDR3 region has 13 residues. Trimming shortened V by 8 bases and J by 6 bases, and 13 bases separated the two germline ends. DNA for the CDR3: TGTGCCAGCTCCGTCGGCGACCCCGGGGAGCTGTTTTTT. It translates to CASSVGDPGELFF.

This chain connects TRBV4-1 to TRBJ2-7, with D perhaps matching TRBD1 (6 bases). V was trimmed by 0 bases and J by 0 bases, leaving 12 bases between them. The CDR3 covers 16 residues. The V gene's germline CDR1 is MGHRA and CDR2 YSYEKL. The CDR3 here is CASSQESEDSSYEQYF. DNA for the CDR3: TGCGCCAGCAGCCAAGAGAGTGAGGACAGCTCCTACGAGCAGTACTTC.

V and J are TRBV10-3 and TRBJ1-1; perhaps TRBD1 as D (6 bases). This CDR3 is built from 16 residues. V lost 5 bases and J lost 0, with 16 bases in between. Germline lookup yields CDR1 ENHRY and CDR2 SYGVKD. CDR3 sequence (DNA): TGTGCCATCAGTCAACAGGGTATGACCATGAACACTGAAGCTTTCTTT. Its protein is CAISQQGMTMNTEAFF.

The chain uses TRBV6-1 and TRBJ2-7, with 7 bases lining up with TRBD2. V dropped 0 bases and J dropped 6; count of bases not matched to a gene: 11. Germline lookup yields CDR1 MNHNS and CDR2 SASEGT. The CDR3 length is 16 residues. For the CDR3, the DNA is TGTGCCAGCAGTGAAGCCGTCCGGGGGGTCCAAAGCGAGCAGTACTTC. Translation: CASSEAVRGVQSEQYF.

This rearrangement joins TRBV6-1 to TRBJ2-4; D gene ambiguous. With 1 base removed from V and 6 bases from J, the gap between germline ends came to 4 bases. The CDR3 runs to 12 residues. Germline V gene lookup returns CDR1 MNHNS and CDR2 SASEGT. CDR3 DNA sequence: TGTGCCAGCAGTGAAGAGGGAAACATTCAGTACTTC. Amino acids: CASSEEGNIQYF.

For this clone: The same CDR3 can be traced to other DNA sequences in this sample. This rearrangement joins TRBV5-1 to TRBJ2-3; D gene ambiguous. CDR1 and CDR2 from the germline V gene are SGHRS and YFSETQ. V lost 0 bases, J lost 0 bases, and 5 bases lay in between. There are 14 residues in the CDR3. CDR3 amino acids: CASSLVDSTDTQYF. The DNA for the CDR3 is TGCGCCAGCAGCTTGGTAGATAGCACAGATACGCAGTATTTT.

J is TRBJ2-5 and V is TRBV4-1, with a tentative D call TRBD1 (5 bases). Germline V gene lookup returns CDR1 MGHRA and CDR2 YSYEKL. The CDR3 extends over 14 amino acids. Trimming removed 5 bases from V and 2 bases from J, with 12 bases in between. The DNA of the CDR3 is TGCGCCAGCAGCTCGCCAGGGAAACAAGAGACCCAGTACTTC. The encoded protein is CASSSPGKQETQYF.

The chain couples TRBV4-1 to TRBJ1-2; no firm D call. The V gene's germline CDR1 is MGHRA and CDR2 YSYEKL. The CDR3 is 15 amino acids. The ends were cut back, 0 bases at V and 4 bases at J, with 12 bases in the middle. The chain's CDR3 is CASSQETSGVYGYTF. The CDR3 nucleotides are TGCGCCAGCAGCCAAGAAACCTCCGGGGTCTATGGCTACACCTTC.

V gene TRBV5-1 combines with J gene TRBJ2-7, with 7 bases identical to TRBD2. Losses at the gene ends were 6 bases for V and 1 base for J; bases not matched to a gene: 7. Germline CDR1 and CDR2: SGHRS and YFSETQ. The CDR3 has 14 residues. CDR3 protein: CASTLQGGSYEQYF. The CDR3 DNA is TGCGCCAGCACCCTGCAGGGAGGGTCCTACGAGCAGTACTTC.

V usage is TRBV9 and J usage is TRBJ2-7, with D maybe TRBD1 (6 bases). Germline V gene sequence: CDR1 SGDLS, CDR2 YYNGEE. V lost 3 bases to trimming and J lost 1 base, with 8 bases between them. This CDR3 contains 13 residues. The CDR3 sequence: CASSEDSSYEQYF. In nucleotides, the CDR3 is TGTGCCAGCAGCGAGGACAGTTCCTACGAGCAGTACTTC. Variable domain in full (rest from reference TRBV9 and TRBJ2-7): DSGVTQTPKHLITATGQRVTLRCSPRSGDLSVYWYQQSLDQGLQFLIQYYNGEERAKGNILERFSAQQFPDLHSELNLSSLELGDSALYFCASSEDSSYEQYFGPGTRLTVT.

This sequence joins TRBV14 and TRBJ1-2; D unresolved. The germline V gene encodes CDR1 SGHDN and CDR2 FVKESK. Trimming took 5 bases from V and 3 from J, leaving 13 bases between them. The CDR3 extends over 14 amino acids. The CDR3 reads CASSTREGHYGYTF. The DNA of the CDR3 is TGTGCCAGCAGCACTCGGGAGGGCCACTATGGCTACACCTTC.

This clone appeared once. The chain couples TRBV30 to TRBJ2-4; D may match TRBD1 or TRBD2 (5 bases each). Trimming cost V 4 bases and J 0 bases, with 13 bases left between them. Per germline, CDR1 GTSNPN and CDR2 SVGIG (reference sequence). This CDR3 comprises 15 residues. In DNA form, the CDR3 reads TGTGCCTGGACGCTAGGGGACCTAGCCAAAAACATTCAGTACTTC. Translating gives CAWTLGDLAKNIQYF.

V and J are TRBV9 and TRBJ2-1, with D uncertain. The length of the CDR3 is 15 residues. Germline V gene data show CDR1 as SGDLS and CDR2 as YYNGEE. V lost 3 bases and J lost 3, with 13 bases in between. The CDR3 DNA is TGTGCCAGCAGCGCCTCTACTCTACTCTACAATGAGCAGTTCTTC. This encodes CASSASTLLYNEQFF.